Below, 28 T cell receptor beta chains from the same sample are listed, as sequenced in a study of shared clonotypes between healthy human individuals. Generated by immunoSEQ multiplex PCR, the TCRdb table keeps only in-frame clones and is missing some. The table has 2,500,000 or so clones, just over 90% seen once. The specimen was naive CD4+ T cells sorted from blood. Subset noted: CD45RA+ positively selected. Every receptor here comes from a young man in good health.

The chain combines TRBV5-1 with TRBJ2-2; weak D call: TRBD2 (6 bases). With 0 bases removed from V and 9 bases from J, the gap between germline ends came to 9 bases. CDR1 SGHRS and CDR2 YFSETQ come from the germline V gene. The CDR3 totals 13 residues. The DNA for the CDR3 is TGCGCCAGCAGCTTGGATGCGGGGAGGGAGCTGTTTTTT. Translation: CASSLDAGRELFF.

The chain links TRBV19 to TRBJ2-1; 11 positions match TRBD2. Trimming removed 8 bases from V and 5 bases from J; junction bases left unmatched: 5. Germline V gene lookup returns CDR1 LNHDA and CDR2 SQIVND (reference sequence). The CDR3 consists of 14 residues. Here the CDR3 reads CASRRLAGNNEQFF. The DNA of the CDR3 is TGTGCCAGTCGTAGACTAGCGGGAAACAATGAGCAGTTCTTC.

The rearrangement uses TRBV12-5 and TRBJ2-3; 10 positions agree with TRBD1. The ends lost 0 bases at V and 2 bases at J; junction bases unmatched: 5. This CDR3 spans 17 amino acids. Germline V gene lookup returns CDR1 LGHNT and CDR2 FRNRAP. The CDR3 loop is CASGLVLGQGITDTQYF. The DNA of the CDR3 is TGTGCTAGTGGTTTGGTACTGGGACAGGGGATCACAGATACGCAGTATTTT.

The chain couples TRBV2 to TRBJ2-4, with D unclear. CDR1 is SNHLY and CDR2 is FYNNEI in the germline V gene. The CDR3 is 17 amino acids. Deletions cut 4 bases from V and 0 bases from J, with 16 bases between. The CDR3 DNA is TGTGCCAGCAGTGCTAGGATATTACAACTAGCCAAAAACATTCAGTACTTC. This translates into CASSARILQLAKNIQYF. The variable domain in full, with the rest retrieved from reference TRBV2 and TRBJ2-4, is EPEVTQTPSHQVTQMGQEVILRCVPISNHLYFYWYRQILGQKVEFLVSFYNNEISEKSEIFDDQFSVERPDGSNFTLKIRSTKLEDSAMYFCASSARILQLAKNIQYFGAGTRLSVL.

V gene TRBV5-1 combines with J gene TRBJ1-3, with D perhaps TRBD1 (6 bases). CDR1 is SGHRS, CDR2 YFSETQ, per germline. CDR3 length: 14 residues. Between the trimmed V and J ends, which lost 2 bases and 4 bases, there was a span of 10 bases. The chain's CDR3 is CASSFGQRGNTIYF. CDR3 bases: TGCGCCAGCAGCTTTGGACAGAGGGGAAACACCATATATTTT.

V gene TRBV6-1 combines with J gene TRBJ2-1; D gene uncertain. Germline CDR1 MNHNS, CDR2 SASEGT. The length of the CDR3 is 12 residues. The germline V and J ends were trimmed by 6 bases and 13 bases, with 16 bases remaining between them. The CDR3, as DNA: TGTGCCAGCAGGGACCGCTATCAGGTTCAGTTCTTC. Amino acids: CASRDRYQVQFF.

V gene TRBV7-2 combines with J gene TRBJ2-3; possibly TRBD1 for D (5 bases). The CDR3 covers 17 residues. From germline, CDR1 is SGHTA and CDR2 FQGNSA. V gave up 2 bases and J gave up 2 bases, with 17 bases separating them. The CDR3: CASSLRGLRGNTDTQYF. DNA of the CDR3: TGTGCCAGCAGCTTAAGGGGTCTACGAGGTAACACAGATACGCAGTATTTT.

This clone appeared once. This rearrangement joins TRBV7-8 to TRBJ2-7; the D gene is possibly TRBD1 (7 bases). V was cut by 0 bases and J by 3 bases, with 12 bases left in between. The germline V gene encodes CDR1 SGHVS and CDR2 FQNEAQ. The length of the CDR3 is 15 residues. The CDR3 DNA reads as TGTGCCAGCAGCTTAGCGGAGGGGGCCAACTACGAGCAGTACTTC. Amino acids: CASSLAEGANYEQYF.

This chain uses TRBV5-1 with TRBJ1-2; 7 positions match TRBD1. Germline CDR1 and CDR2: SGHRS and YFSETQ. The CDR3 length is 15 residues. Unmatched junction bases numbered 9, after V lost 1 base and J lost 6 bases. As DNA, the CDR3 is TGCGCCAGCAGCTTGATGGAGGGGGCGAGAAATGGCTACACCTTC. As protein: CASSLMEGARNGYTF. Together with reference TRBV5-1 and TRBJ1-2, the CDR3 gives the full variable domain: KAGVTQTPRYLIKTRGQQVTLSCSPISGHRSVSWYQQTPGQGLQFLFEYFSETQRNKGNFPGRFSGRQFSNSRSEMNVSTLELGDSALYLCASSLMEGARNGYTFGSGTRLTVV.

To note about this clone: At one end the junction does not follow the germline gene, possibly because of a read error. The CDR3 protein is CSARGRNTIYF. CDR3 nucleotides: TGCAGCGCTAGAGGACGGAACACCATATATTTT. The gene calls are TRBV20-1 and TRBJ1-3, with no clear D. The CDR3 is 11 residues long. Germline CDR1 is DFQATT and CDR2 is SNEGSKA (reference sequence).

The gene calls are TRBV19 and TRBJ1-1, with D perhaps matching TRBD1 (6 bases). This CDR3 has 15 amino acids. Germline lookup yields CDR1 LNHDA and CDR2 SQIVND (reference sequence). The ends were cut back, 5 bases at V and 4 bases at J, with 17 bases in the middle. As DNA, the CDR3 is TGTGCCAGTAGTCCAGGCCTAGGGGGGGGCACTGAAGCTTTCTTT. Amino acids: CASSPGLGGGTEAFF.

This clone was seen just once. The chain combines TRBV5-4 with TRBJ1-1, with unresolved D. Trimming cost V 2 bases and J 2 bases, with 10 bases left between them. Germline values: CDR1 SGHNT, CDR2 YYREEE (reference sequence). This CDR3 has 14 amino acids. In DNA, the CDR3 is TGTGCCAGCAGCTTAAAGGGCTTCAACACTGAAGCTTTCTTT. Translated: CASSLKGFNTEAFF.

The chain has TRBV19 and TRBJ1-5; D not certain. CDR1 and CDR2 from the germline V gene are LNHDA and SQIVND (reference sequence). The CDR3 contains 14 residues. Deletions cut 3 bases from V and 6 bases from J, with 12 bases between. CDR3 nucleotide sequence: TGTGCCAGTAGTATTGCGGGAACGGGTCAGCCCCAGCATTTT. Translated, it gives CASSIAGTGQPQHF. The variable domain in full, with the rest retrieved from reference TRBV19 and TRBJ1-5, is DGGITQSPKYLFRKEGQNVTLSCEQNLNHDAMYWYRQDPGQGLRLIYYSQIVNDFQKGDIAEGYSVSREKKESFPLTVTSAQKNPTAFYLCASSIAGTGQPQHFGDGTRLSIL.

The CDR3 bases are TGTGCCAGTACCGACCGGACAGAAAAACTGTTTTTT. This encodes CASTDRTEKLFF. The J gene is TRBJ1-4, the V gene TRBV19; D may be TRBD1 (5 bases). CDR1 and CDR2 from the germline V gene are LNHDA and SQIVND (reference sequence). The CDR3 sequence is 12 residues long. The V end was cut by 7 bases, the J end by 8 bases, with 11 bases between. Based on the CDR3 plus reference TRBV19 and TRBJ1-4, the full variable domain is DGGITQSPKYLFRKEGQNVTLSCEQNLNHDAMYWYRQDPGQGLRLIYYSQIVNDFQKGDIAEGYSVSREKKESFPLTVTSAQKNPTAFYLCASTDRTEKLFFGSGTQLSVL.

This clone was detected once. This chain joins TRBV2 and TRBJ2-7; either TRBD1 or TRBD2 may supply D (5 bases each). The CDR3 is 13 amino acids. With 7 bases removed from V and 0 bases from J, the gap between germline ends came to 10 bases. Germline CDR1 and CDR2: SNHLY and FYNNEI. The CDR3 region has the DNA TGTGCCAGCACGGGGCAGAGCTCCTACGAGCAGTACTTC. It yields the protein CASTGQSSYEQYF.

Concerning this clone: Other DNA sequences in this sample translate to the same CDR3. CDR3 sequence reads: CASSVSTSTDTQYF. The CDR3 DNA is TGTGCCAGCAGCGTAAGCACAAGCACAGATACGCAGTATTTT. The chain couples TRBV9 to TRBJ2-3; D is unclear. CDR1 and CDR2 (germline): SGDLS, YYNGEE. The V end lost 1 base, the J end lost 0 bases, and 6 bases lay between the germline ends. The CDR3 spans 14 residues. Supplemented by reference TRBV9 and TRBJ2-3, the full variable domain reads DSGVTQTPKHLITATGQRVTLRCSPRSGDLSVYWYQQSLDQGLQFLIQYYNGEERAKGNILERFSAQQFPDLHSELNLSSLELGDSALYFCASSVSTSTDTQYFGPGTRLTVL.

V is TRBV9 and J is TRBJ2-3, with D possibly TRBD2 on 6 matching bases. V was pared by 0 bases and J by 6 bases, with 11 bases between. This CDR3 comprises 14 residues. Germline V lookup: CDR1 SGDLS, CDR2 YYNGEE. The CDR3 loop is CASSVGTIGDTQYF. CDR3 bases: TGTGCCAGCAGCGTAGGGACTATCGGGGATACGCAGTATTTT.

CDR3 coding DNA: TGTGCCAGCAGTGGGGGACAGGGGCGGGGCTACACCTTC. Its translation: CASSGGQGRGYTF. This chain connects TRBV6-1 to TRBJ1-2; 10 nucleotides line up with TRBD1. V was pared by 4 bases and J by 8 bases, with 4 bases of the junction left unmatched. The CDR3 has 13 residues. CDR1 MNHNS and CDR2 SASEGT come from the germline V gene.

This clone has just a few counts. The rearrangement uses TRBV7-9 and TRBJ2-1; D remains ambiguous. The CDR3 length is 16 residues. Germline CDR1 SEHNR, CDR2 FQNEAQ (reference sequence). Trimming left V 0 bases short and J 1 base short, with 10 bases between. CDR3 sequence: CASSLAGSLSYNEQFF. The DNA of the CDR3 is TGTGCCAGCAGCTTAGCGGGCAGTCTTTCCTACAATGAGCAGTTCTTC.

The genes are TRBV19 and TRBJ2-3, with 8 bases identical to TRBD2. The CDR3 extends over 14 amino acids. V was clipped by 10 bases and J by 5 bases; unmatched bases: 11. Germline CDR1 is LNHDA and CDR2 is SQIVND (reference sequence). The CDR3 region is CATERGPGLDTQYF. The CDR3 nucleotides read TGTGCCACCGAGCGGGGGCCGGGACTAGATACGCAGTATTTT.

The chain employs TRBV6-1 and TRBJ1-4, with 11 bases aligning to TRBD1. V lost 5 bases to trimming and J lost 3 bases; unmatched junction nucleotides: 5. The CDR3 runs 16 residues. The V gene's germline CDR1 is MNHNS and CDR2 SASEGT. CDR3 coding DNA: TGTGCCAGCAGTAAAGGACAGGGGGCAGCTAATGAAAAACTGTTTTTT. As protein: CASSKGQGAANEKLFF.

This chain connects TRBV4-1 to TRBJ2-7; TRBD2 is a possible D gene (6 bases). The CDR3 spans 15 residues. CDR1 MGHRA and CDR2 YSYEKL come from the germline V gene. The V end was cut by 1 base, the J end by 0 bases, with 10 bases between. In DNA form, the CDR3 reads TGCGCCAGCAGCCAAGGTAGCGGATTCTCCTACGAGCAGTACTTC. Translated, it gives CASSQGSGFSYEQYF.

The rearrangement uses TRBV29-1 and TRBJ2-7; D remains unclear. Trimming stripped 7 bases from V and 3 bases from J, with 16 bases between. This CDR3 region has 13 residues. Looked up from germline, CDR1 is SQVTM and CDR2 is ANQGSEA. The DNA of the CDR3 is TGCAGCGCTTCCACGATAGCAAGCTACGAGCAGTACTTC. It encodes CSASTIASYEQYF.

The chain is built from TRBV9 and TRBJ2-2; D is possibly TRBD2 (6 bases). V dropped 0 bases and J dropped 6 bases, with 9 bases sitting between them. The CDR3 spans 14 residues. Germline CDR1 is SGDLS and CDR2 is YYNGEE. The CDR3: CASSVAEGAGELFF. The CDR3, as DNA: TGTGCCAGCAGCGTAGCGGAGGGAGCCGGGGAGCTGTTTTTT.

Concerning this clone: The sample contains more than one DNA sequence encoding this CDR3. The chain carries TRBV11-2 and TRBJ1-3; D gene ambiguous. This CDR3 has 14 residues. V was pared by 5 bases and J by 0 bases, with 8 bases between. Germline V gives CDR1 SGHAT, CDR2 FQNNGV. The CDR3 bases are TGTGCCAGCAGCCTGGGTCTCTCTGGAAACACCATATATTTT. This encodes CASSLGLSGNTIYF.

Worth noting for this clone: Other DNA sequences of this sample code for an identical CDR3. CDR3 DNA sequence: TGCGCCAGCAGCCCCGGACAGGGCGGCACTGAAGCTTTCTTT. This gives the protein CASSPGQGGTEAFF. The chain links TRBV5-1 to TRBJ1-1, with 8 bases fitting TRBD1. Unmatched junction bases numbered 6, after V lost 4 bases and J lost 4 bases. Germline loops: CDR1 SGHRS, CDR2 YFSETQ. CDR3 size: 14 residues.

Here the CDR3 DNA reads TGCGCCAGCAGCTTGGGAGCCTCCGGGGCCTCGGAAGCTTTCTTT. Translating gives CASSLGASGASEAFF. This chain joins TRBV5-1 and TRBJ1-1; a possible D gene is TRBD1 (5 bases). Germline CDR1 and CDR2: SGHRS and YFSETQ. Trimming stripped 0 bases from V and 8 bases from J, with 17 bases between. The CDR3 runs 15 residues.

CDR3 bases: TGTGCCAGCAGCTTAGGCAGTGCTTCGTATTCACCCCTCCACTTT. It encodes CASSLGSASYSPLHF. The chain couples TRBV5-8 to TRBJ1-6; D gene uncertain. CDR1 is SGHTS and CDR2 is YDEGEE in the germline V gene. V was pared by 2 bases and J by 8 bases, with 14 bases between. CDR3 length equals 15 residues.